This T cell receptor (beta chain) was recorded in a study of Ad26.COV2.S vaccination and SARS-CoV-2 variants. Some clones are missing from TCRdb's copy, which holds only in-frame ones; the method was immunoSEQ multiplex PCR. The sample holds some 420,000 clones, around 89% seen once. Treatment given: approximately 18 received Ad26.COV2.S at low or high dose, single or two shots; five or six received placebo; per-sample allocation not given. Samples analyzed were those drawn on day 63 after the first vaccine or placebo injection. An adult aged 18-55 years in Boston served as the donor. Expression of Wuhan-strain SARS-CoV-2 spike came from the Ad26 vector that formed the vaccine. CDR3 length: 16 residues.

Sequencing was performed on peripheral blood, taken in a trial of Ad26.COV2.S vaccine versus placebo. V is TRBV1 and J is TRBJ2-5; the table names TRBD2, a call not compared with the DNA. TRBV1 is a pseudogene locus. The TCR sequence derives from a person aged 18-60 years who received the Ad26.COV2.S COVID-19 vaccine or a placebo. The CDR3 DNA sequence: TGCACCAGCAGCCAGGATTACGGGACTAGCTGCGAGACCCAGTACTTC. As protein: CTSSQDYGTSCETQYF.